One sample yielded the 21 T cell receptor beta chains listed below, sequenced in a study of early stage breast cancer tumors. The repertoire was sequenced with immunoSEQ multiplex PCR; TCRdb's copy has only in-frame clones and lacks some. The sample lists 14,000 or so clones; 79% were seen once. The sample consisted of normal breast tissue next to the tumor. These receptors were taken from a person between 45 and 65 years old with breast cancer.

The rearrangement uses TRBV6-5 and TRBJ2-5; TRBD2 might be the D (6 bases). Judging by the DNA end, TRBJ2-7 fits better; the J call may be wrong. In germline, CDR1 is MNHEY, CDR2 SVGAGI. The CDR3 has 14 residues. CDR3 DNA sequence: TGTGCCAGCAGTTACACTGCGGGGACCTACGAGCAGTACTTC. Translating it yields CASSYTAGTYEQYF.

V and J are TRBV6-8 and TRBJ2-2; 7 nucleotides match TRBD2. The germline gives CDR1 MNHGY, CDR2 SAAAGT. The V and J ends lost 2 bases and 4 bases, in that order; junction bases with no gene match: 19. This CDR3 is 20 amino acids long. The chain's CDR3 is CASSYLERPGLSSITGELFF. CDR3 sequence (DNA): TGTGCCAGCAGTTACCTCGAAAGACCGGGACTAAGCTCAATCACCGGGGAGCTGTTTTTT.

The rearrangement uses TRBV9 and TRBJ1-1; D gene unclear. The CDR3 has 13 amino acids. V gave up 0 bases and J gave up 3 bases, with 6 bases separating them. The V gene's germline CDR1 is SGDLS and CDR2 YYNGEE. CDR3 nucleotides: TGTGCCAGCAGCGTAGTGTGGGACACTGAAGCTTTCTTT. It codes for CASSVVWDTEAFF.

This clone has a single count. This rearrangement joins TRBV6-4 to TRBJ1-1; possible D gene TRBD1, 6 bases. CDR3 length: 14 residues. The germline V gene encodes CDR1 MRHNA and CDR2 SNTAGT. V dropped 6 bases and J dropped 0 bases, with 11 bases sitting between them. The CDR3 sequence is CASRVTGMNTEAFF. CDR3 bases: TGTGCCAGCAGAGTGACAGGAATGAACACTGAAGCTTTCTTT.

The V call is TRBV19, the J call TRBJ1-5; D is unclear. CDR1 and CDR2 from the germline V gene are LNHDA and SQIVND (reference sequence). Trimming left V 8 bases short and J 3 bases short, with 14 bases between. The CDR3 is made up of 14 amino acids. DNA for the CDR3: TGTGCCAGTGATGCAGGAAGGCACAATCAGCCCCAGCATTTT. Protein: CASDAGRHNQPQHF.

The chain links TRBV9 to TRBJ2-6; tentatively, D is TRBD2 (6 bases). Germline V lookup: CDR1 SGDLS, CDR2 YYNGEE. V was pared by 3 bases and J by 3 bases, with 13 bases between. The length of the CDR3 is 16 residues. The CDR3 sequence is CASSAQRGIGANVLTF. DNA of the CDR3: TGTGCCAGCAGCGCGCAACGGGGGATTGGGGCCAACGTCCTGACTTTC. Full variable domain (outside the CDR3, taken from reference TRBV9 and TRBJ2-6): DSGVTQTPKHLITATGQRVTLRCSPRSGDLSVYWYQQSLDQGLQFLIQYYNGEERAKGNILERFSAQQFPDLHSELNLSSLELGDSALYFCASSAQRGIGANVLTFGAGSRLTVL.

This clone was observed a single time. J is TRBJ2-3 and V is TRBV19, with 11 bases that match TRBD2. This CDR3 has 17 amino acids. Germline-derived CDR1 and CDR2 are LNHDA and SQIVND (reference sequence). Trimming at V came to 8 bases and at J to 0 bases, leaving 10 bases not matched to a gene. The CDR3 region has the DNA TGTGCCAGTTCTTTACCGGGACTAGCGGATAGCACAGATACGCAGTATTTT. Translating it yields CASSLPGLADSTDTQYF.

This clone showed up just a few times. V gene TRBV6-4 combines with J gene TRBJ1-2; 7 nucleotides align to TRBD1. Germline-derived CDR1 and CDR2 are MRHNA and SNTAGT. There are 15 residues in the CDR3. Trimming cost V 6 bases and J 7 bases; bases outside gene matches: 14. In nucleotides, the CDR3 is TGTGCCAGCAGACCCGAAGCAGGGGGAAGTTCTGGCTACACCTTC. This codes for CASRPEAGGSSGYTF.

The chain joins TRBV30 to TRBJ2-3, with 7 bases matching TRBD1. In germline, CDR1 is GTSNPN, CDR2 SVGIG (reference sequence). The ends lost 5 bases at V and 4 bases at J; junction bases unmatched: 9. This CDR3 contains 14 residues. The chain's CDR3 is CAWARRQGADTQYF. The CDR3, as DNA: TGTGCCTGGGCTAGACGACAGGGCGCAGATACGCAGTATTTT.

This chain uses TRBV7-2 with TRBJ1-1; D remains ambiguous. The germline CDR1 and CDR2 sequences are SGHTA and FQGNSA. V was pared by 1 base and J by 1 base, with 10 bases between. The CDR3 extends over 15 amino acids. The CDR3 nucleotides read TGTGCCAGCAGCTTAGGTGGACTTACGAACACTGAAGCTTTCTTT. It codes for CASSLGGLTNTEAFF.

This clone was detected only once. The V gene is TRBV9, the J gene TRBJ2-1; D gene ambiguous. The length of the CDR3 is 15 residues. Trimming removed 1 base from V and 2 bases from J, with 10 bases in between. From germline, CDR1 is SGDLS and CDR2 YYNGEE. The CDR3 DNA sequence: TGTGCCAGCAGCGTATCCAGCGAACCCTACAATGAGCAGTTCTTC. Its translation is CASSVSSEPYNEQFF.

V is TRBV10-2 and J is TRBJ2-1; the match to TRBD2 covers 12 bases. This CDR3 is 13 amino acids long. With 6 bases clipped from V and 8 bases from J, the junction kept 2 bases outside the gene matches. Looked up from germline, CDR1 is WSHSY and CDR2 is SAAADI. CDR3 bases: TGCGCCAGCAGGACTAGCGGGAGATATGAGCAGTTCTTC. Translated, it gives CASRTSGRYEQFF.

The chain is built from TRBV5-1 and TRBJ2-7; the match to TRBD2 covers 7 bases. The germline V gene encodes CDR1 SGHRS and CDR2 YFSETQ. The CDR3 covers 15 residues. V lost 7 bases, J lost 5 bases, and 15 bases stayed unmatched. The CDR3 nucleotides read TGCGCCAGCCTTACATGGGGAGGGCGACTCGACGAGCAGTACTTC. Its translation is CASLTWGGRLDEQYF.

The chain has TRBV5-1 and TRBJ2-5; possible D gene TRBD2, 6 bases. Germline-derived CDR1 and CDR2 are SGHRS and YFSETQ. The CDR3 is 14 residues long. V was shortened by 4 bases and J by 5 bases, with 15 bases between the two germline ends. The CDR3 region is CASSPPRGSETQYF. DNA of the CDR3: TGCGCCAGCAGCCCACCTCGGGGGTCCGAGACCCAGTACTTC.

J is TRBJ1-1 and V is TRBV7-2, with D unresolved. Trimming left V 3 bases short and J 4 bases short, with 9 bases between. The CDR3 runs to 13 residues. Germline V CDR1 and CDR2: SGHTA, FQGNSA. In nucleotides, the CDR3 is TGTGCCAGCAGCTTGAAAATGAGCACTGAAGCTTTCTTT. This sequence encodes CASSLKMSTEAFF.

This clone was recorded only once. This chain joins TRBV29-1 and TRBJ2-5; 8 bases are a match to TRBD1. Germline assignment: CDR1 SQVTM and CDR2 ANQGSEA. This CDR3 comprises 13 residues. V shed 4 bases and J 7 bases; nucleotides not matched to a gene: 8. The CDR3 region is CSVVLDRAGTQYF. CDR3 nucleotides: TGCAGCGTTGTGTTGGACAGGGCAGGGACCCAGTACTTC.

The chain recombines TRBV9 with TRBJ2-1, with TRBD1 matching 8 bases. Losses at the gene ends were 4 bases for V and 10 bases for J; bases not matched to a gene: 19. Germline lookup yields CDR1 SGDLS and CDR2 YYNGEE. CDR3 length equals 17 residues. The CDR3 loop is CASSPHGQGGGLGEQFF. CDR3 DNA: TGTGCCAGCAGCCCCCATGGACAGGGAGGAGGTTTAGGGGAGCAGTTCTTC.

The chain employs TRBV27 and TRBJ2-7; the D gene is possibly TRBD2 (6 bases). The CDR3 loop spans 14 amino acids. V was clipped by 4 bases and J by 3 bases, with 13 bases between them. CDR1 and CDR2 (germline): MNHEY, SMNVEV (reference sequence). The CDR3 nucleotides are TGTGCCAGCAGTTCCCTCACGGAGGGCTACGAGCAGTACTTC. Encoded protein: CASSSLTEGYEQYF.

The chain recombines TRBV7-8 with TRBJ1-1, with D perhaps TRBD1 (5 bases). The germline CDR1 and CDR2 sequences are SGHVS and FQNEAQ. V was trimmed by 5 bases and J by 5 bases, leaving 15 bases between them. CDR3 length: 14 amino acids. CDR3 sequence (DNA): TGTGCCAGCAGCGTGACCCAGGGTGGGACTGAAGCTTTCTTT. It codes for CASSVTQGGTEAFF.

The chain is built from TRBV6-6 and TRBJ2-3; D unresolved. Germline CDR1 MNHNY, CDR2 SVGAGI (reference sequence). The CDR3 sequence is 14 residues long. V lost 10 bases to trimming and J lost 4 bases, with 18 bases between them. The CDR3 coding sequence is TGTGCCACGACGACCCCGTCGGTAGCAGATACGCAGTATTTT. Residues: CATTTPSVADTQYF.

The J gene is TRBJ1-6, the V gene TRBV5-1, with D hard to call. Trimming took 7 bases from V and 7 from J, leaving 15 bases between them. Germline V gene sequence: CDR1 SGHRS, CDR2 YFSETQ. There are 14 residues in the CDR3. The DNA for the CDR3 is TGCGCCAGCTCCCGGCTAGGAGAAAATTCACCCCTCCACTTT. Protein product: CASSRLGENSPLHF.